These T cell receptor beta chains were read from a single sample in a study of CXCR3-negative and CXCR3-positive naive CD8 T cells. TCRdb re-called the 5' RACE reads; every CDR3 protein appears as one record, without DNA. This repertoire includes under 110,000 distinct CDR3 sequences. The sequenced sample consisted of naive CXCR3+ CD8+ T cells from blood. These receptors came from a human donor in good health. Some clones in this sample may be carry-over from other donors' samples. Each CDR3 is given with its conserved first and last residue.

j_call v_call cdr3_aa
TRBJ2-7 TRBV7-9 CASSMGTVGEEQYF
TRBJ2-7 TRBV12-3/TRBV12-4 CASSLQDYEQYF
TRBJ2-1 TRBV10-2 CASSPAGTDDNEQFF
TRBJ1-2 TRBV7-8 CASSLGEPNYGYTF
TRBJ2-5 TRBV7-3 CASSPGFQPQETQYF
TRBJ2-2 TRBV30 CAWNENAGELFF
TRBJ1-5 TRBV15 CATSRLATQDNQPQHF
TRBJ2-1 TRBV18 CASSPPSPPEQFF
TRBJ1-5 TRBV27 CASSPRGLDQPQHF
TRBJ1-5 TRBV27 CASSLSGGQPQHF
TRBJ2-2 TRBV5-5 CASSPGLTLNTGELFF
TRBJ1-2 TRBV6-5 CASSPTRQPGQGFYGYTF
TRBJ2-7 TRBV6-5 CASSLLAGGTYEQYF
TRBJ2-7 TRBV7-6 CASSLEGLASYEQYF
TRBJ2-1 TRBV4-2 CASSQVAGSYNEQFF
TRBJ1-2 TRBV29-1 CSVAAGGNGYTF
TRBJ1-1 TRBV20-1 CSARPGDPNTEAFF
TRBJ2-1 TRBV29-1 CSVGNYNEQFF
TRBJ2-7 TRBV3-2 CASSQVGLAYEQYF
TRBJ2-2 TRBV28 CASSLQNTGELFF
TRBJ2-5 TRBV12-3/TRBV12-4 CASSLGGPGLGETKYF
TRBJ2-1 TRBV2 CASSESPSGGLRNEQFF
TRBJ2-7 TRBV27 CASSLSSGLVYEQYF
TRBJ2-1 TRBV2 CASSVSPRVNEQFF
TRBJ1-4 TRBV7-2 CASSLDGTGYEKLFF
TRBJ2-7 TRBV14 CASSPHPYEQYF
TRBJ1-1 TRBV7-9 CAGAGVGNTEAFF
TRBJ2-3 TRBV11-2 CASSSGQVPLSTDTQYF
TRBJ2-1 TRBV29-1 CSVDQGNEQFF